This T cell receptor (beta chain) comes out of a study of blood T cells in healthy people across ages. Each individual donor underwent a draw of approximately 10 milliliters of peripheral blood. Whenever a sample was processed, at least 7 million PBMCs were isolated. The CDR3 totals 16 residues. Sample-barcoded 5' priming and a J-beta primer mix drove a second PCR of 7 to 11 cycles. TCRdb analysed the 5' RACE reads with MiXCR anew, one entry per CDR3 protein. The sample lists hundreds of thousands of distinct CDR3 sequences; 20% to 30% were seen once. These same records also appear under a second study, on T cells of mothers and their children. That study adds: Using around 1.6 ug per 15 ul, all extracted RNA underwent cDNA synthesis. There were over 9.5 million TCR beta CDR3 reads from each mother and about 3 million from each child.

The sequence came from a boy aged 5-17 years in good health. The sample was blood. J is TRBJ2-5 and V is TRBV21-1. With the DNA end fitting TRBJ2-7 better, the J assignment may be wrong. TRBV21-1 is a pseudogene. Written as DNA, the CDR3 is TGTGCCAGCAGCAAAGTTTTGGCAGGCCACTGGCACGAGCAGTACTTC. Its translation: CASSKVLAGHWHEQYF.